This T cell receptor beta chain came from a study of T cell responses to AZD1222 COVID-19 vaccine. Study conclusions and caveats: Spike-specific TCR breadth and depth grew following two AZD1222 doses. It should be noted that donors were predominantly white British and more often female, and clonal diversity was possibly underestimated.

The table came from immunoSEQ multiplex PCR; TCRdb's copy has only in-frame clones and leaves some out. The data hold some 150,000 clones, with roughly 85% observed a single time. With regard to this clone: Its antigen is as yet unknown.

Here the sequenced sample was peripheral blood, taken 28 days after the second dose of the MenACWY control vaccine. This clonotype originated in an adult who received the MenACWY meningococcal vaccine as a control.

CDR3 coding DNA: TGTGCCAGCAGAGAGGACAGGGAACGTGGCTACACCTTC. It is translated as CASREDRERGYTF. The chain employs TRBV2 and TRBJ1-2; 8 positions match TRBD1. The V segment lost 6 bases and the J segment 7 bases; nucleotides outside the gene matches: 7. Germline lookup yields CDR1 SNHLY and CDR2 FYNNEI. The CDR3 extends over 13 amino acids.